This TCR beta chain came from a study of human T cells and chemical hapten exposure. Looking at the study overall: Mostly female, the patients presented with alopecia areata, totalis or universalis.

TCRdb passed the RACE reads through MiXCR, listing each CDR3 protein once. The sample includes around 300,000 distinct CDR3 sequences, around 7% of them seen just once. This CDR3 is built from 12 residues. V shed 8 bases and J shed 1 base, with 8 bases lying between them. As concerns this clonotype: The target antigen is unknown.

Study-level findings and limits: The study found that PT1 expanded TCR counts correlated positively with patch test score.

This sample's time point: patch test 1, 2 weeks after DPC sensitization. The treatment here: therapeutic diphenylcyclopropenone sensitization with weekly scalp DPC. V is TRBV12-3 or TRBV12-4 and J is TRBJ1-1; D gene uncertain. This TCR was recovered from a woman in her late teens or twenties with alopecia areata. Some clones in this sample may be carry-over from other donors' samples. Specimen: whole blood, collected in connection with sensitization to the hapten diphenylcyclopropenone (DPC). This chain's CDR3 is CASESGNTEAFF. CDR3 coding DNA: TGTGCCAGCGAGTCAGGGAACACTGAAGCTTTCTTT.